This TCR beta chain derives from a study of cytomegalovirus exposure and HLA in healthy donors. A remark on this clone: Its antigen is not known.

PCR primers comprised 60 Vbeta and 13 Jbeta primers. TCRdb's table, derived via immunoSEQ multiplex PCR, lists solely in-frame clones and lacks some. Of 55,000 to 80,000 clones listed, roughly two thirds were seen once; the top ten hold 2% to 2.5%. Study-wide results and caveats: In terms of immune exposure information, only CMV serostatus was available.

The CDR3 has 15 residues. The V end lost 4 bases, the J end lost 2 bases, and 12 bases lay between the germline ends. Germline values: CDR1 SGHRS, CDR2 YFSETQ. What was sequenced was PBMCs. This TCR was sampled from a woman between 25 and 40 years old in good health and CMV-seronegative. The chain combines TRBV5-1 with TRBJ2-2; perhaps TRBD2 as D (5 bases). CDR3 sequence: CASSRDYLNTGELFF. In DNA, the CDR3 is TGCGCCAGCAGCCGAGACTACCTTAACACCGGGGAGCTGTTTTTT. The variable domain in full, with the rest retrieved from reference TRBV5-1 and TRBJ2-2, is KAGVTQTPRYLIKTRGQQVTLSCSPISGHRSVSWYQQTPGQGLQFLFEYFSETQRNKGNFPGRFSGRQFSNSRSEMNVSTLELGDSALYLCASSRDYLNTGELFFGEGSRLTVL.